Listed below are T cell receptor beta chains from one sample, sequenced in a study of beta chain features in type 1 diabetes. Libraries were prepared by immunoSEQ multiplex PCR; TCRdb keeps only in-frame clonotypes and omits some of them. Of approximately 150,000 clones in the sample, roughly 9.1% were seen once. Sequenced material: central memory CD4+ T cells from blood. These receptors all come from a woman aged 18-29 years in good health. The CDR3 runs from the conserved cysteine through the conserved F or W. Fields, in order: J gene, D gene, V gene, clone size, CDR3 DNA, CDR3 protein. The D gene is left open where the match is weak. Clone sizes are given selectively: once, few, many, or a class where the clone is expanded.

TRBJ2-5,NA,TRBV7-9,many,TGTGCCAGCAGCTTTTATCCCTCAACAGAGGAGACCCAGTACTTC,CASSFYPSTEETQYF
TRBJ2-5,TRBD2,TRBV7-2,NA,TGTGCCAGCAGCTTACAAGCGGGGGAACAAGAGACCCAGTACTTC,CASSLQAGEQETQYF
TRBJ1-2,NA,TRBV20-1,few,TGCAGTGCCATGACAAGCTATGGCTACACCTTC,CSAMTSYGYTF
TRBJ2-3,NA,TRBV19,NA,TGTGCCAGTAGCCCAACAGGCACAGATACGCAGTATTTT,CASSPTGTDTQYF
TRBJ2-7,TRBD1,TRBV30,few,TGTGCCTGGAGTCTGGGACAGTCTATCTCCTACGAGCAGTACTTC,CAWSLGQSISYEQYF
TRBJ1-1,NA,TRBV29-1,NA,TGCAGCGTTGAAGAGGGAGTCTACACTGAAGCTTTCTTT,CSVEEGVYTEAFF
TRBJ1-2,TRBD1,TRBV18,NA,TGTGCCAGCTCACCAGGGACAGCTAACTATGGCTACACCTTC,CASSPGTANYGYTF
TRBJ1-1,NA,TRBV19,few,TGTGCCAGTAGTACCCCTGGGGAGGCGAACACTGAAGCTTTCTTT,CASSTPGEANTEAFF
TRBJ2-2,TRBD2,TRBV5-1,few,TGCGCCAGCAGCTTGGAGAGGGCTAGCGGGACGAACACCGGGGAGCTGTTTTTT,CASSLERASGTNTGELFF
TRBJ2-3,NA,TRBV28,few,TGTGCCAGCAGTCTCAGCACAGATACGCAGTATTTT,CASSLSTDTQYF
TRBJ2-7,TRBD1,TRBV18,few,TGTGCCAGCTCACAGGACAGGGACGAGCAGTACTTC,CASSQDRDEQYF
TRBJ2-3,TRBD2,TRBV7-7,few,TGTGCTAGCAGCCCCAGCGGGGCCTTGGGGGATACGCAGTATTTT,CASSPSGALGDTQYF
TRBJ2-3,TRBD2,TRBV29-1,NA,TGCAGCGTTGAGGGACTAGCGAACAGGGATACGCAGTATTTT,CSVEGLANRDTQYF
TRBJ2-2,TRBD1,TRBV7-8,few,TGTGCCAGCAGCTTAGTAGGGGGCGGGAACACCGGGGAGCTGTTTTTT,CASSLVGGGNTGELFF
TRBJ2-7,TRBD1,TRBV29-1,NA,TGCAGCGTTGACACCGGGACAGGCTCGTACGAGCAGTACTTC,CSVDTGTGSYEQYF
TRBJ1-5,NA,TRBV5-6,NA,TGTGCCAGCAGCTTCAGGGGACCGGCCAATCAGCCCCAGCATTTT,CASSFRGPANQPQHF
TRBJ2-7,NA,TRBV6-6,few,TGTGCCAGCAGTTACTCGTGGGGGCGGGAGACCTACGAGCAGTACTTC,CASSYSWGRETYEQYF
TRBJ2-6,NA,TRBV18,NA,TGTGCCAGCTCACCCCGGGACACCTACTCTGGGGCCAACGTCCTGACTTTC,CASSPRDTYSGANVLTF
TRBJ2-7,NA,TRBV30,few,TGTGCCTGGAGTGTACAAGGGGACGAGCAGTACTTC,CAWSVQGDEQYF
TRBJ2-3,NA,TRBV7-9,few,TGTGCTAGCAGTTATGAGGGGGGGACGCAGTATTTT,CASSYEGGTQYF
TRBJ2-7,NA,TRBV5-1,few,TGCGCCAGCAGCTTGGAGGGGAACGAGCAGTACTTC,CASSLEGNEQYF
TRBJ2-5,NA,TRBV27,few,TGTGCCAGCAGTTTAGACCAGCAGGGGACCCAGTACTTC,CASSLDQQGTQYF
TRBJ1-1,NA,TRBV7-9,few,TGTGCCAGCAGCTTAGAGGGGAGGTTCAACCACGAGGCTTTCTTT,CASSLEGRFNHEAFF
TRBJ1-1,NA,TRBV7-9,few,TGTGCCAGCAGCGGTACCTCGGGGGGCACTGAAGCTTTCTTT,CASSGTSGGTEAFF
TRBJ2-1,TRBD1,TRBV7-6,NA,TGTGCCAGCAGCCTAACACCGGGACAGGGGAATGAGCAGTTCTTC,CASSLTPGQGNEQFF
TRBJ1-2,TRBD1,TRBV23-1,NA,TGCGCCAGTCCTTTGGGGACAGACGCTTTTCCTCGAAGCTACACCTTC,CASPLGTDAFPRSYTF
TRBJ2-7,TRBD1,TRBV6-5,few,TGTGCCAGCAGTCGGGACAGGGACGAGCAGTACTTC,CASSRDRDEQYF
TRBJ2-1,TRBD1,TRBV2,NA,TGTGCCAGCAGTGAACAGGGGGCGACTAACAATGAGCAGTTCTTC,CASSEQGATNNEQFF
TRBJ1-1,NA,TRBV5-4,NA,TGTGCCAGCAGCCCGGCCGGTGGGGGCAAGCAGTCTGAAGCTTTCTTT,CASSPAGGGKQSEAFF
TRBJ2-7,TRBD1,TRBV5-4,few,TGTGCCAGCAGCTTTCGGGACAGACCCACCTACGAGCAGTACTTC,CASSFRDRPTYEQYF
TRBJ1-2,NA,TRBV28,NA,TGTGCCTCAGGGGTCTATGGCTACACCTTC,CASGVYGYTF
TRBJ1-2,NA,TRBV7-2,few,TGTGCCAGCAGCTTAATCCCGACTCAGGGACTTCCCTATGGCTACACCTTC,CASSLIPTQGLPYGYTF
TRBJ2-5,TRBD2,TRBV7-2,NA,TGTGCCAGCAGCCCCAGACTAGCTGCGGAGACCCAGTACTTC,CASSPRLAAETQYF
TRBJ1-1,NA,TRBV19,NA,TGTGCCAGTAGTCCCTGGCAGCCCGGAGCTGAAGCTTTCTTT,CASSPWQPGAEAFF
TRBJ2-7,NA,TRBV19,NA,TGTGCCAGTAGTGGCCAGCAGGCCAGCTACGAGCAGTACTTC,CASSGQQASYEQYF
TRBJ1-2,TRBD1,TRBV5-1,few,TGCGCCAGCAGTACCGGACAGGCCCCTGCCTACACCTTC,CASSTGQAPAYTF
TRBJ1-1,NA,TRBV6-1,NA,TGTGCCAGCAGTGAAGCGGTAAGAGGCACTGAAGCTTTCTTT,CASSEAVRGTEAFF
TRBJ2-7,TRBD1,TRBV7-2,few,TGTGCCAGCAGCTCACCGGGACAGGGTTACGAGCAGTACTTC,CASSSPGQGYEQYF
TRBJ2-3,NA,TRBV7-7,NA,TGTGCTAGCAGCTTCGGGGTATCTAGCACAGATACGCAGTATTTT,CASSFGVSSTDTQYF
TRBJ1-5,NA,TRBV18,few,TGTGCCAGCTCACGTCTACAGGGTCGGGAACAGCCCCAGCATTTT,CASSRLQGREQPQHF
TRBJ2-5,NA,TRBV4-2,NA,TGTGCCAGCAGCCAAGATCAAGCGTCGAACCAAGAGACCCAGTACTTC,CASSQDQASNQETQYF
TRBJ2-7,TRBD2,TRBV5-4,NA,TGTGCCAGCAGCGGGGGGGGACCGACGATTCCTAACGAGCAGTACTTC,CASSGGGPTIPNEQYF
TRBJ1-1,TRBD1,TRBV19,NA,TGTGCCAGTAGTCGACAGGGGCGGACTGAAGCTTTCTTT,CASSRQGRTEAFF
TRBJ2-1,TRBD2,TRBV7-9,NA,TGTGCCAGCAGCCCTAGCGGAACCTCCTACAATGAGCAGTTCTTC,CASSPSGTSYNEQFF
TRBJ2-5,TRBD2,TRBV5-1,many,TGCGCCAGCAGACTCGGGACTAGCGGGAGAGGGGAAGAGACCCAGTACTTC,CASRLGTSGRGEETQYF
TRBJ2-1,TRBD2,TRBV7-2,NA,TGTGCCAGCAGCTTAGCCCCCTGGACTAGCAATGAGCAGTTCTTC,CASSLAPWTSNEQFF
TRBJ1-2,TRBD1,TRBV18,NA,TGTGCCAGCTCTTCGGACAGGGGCGGAAGTGGCTACACCTTC,CASSSDRGGSGYTF
TRBJ2-7,TRBD1,TRBV7-9,NA,TGTGCCAGCAGCACCACAGGGGGCCCCTACGAGCAGTACTTC,CASSTTGGPYEQYF
TRBJ1-6,TRBD1,TRBV18,few,TGTGCCAGCTCACCTGGACAGGGGAGAAATTCACCCCTCCACTTT,CASSPGQGRNSPLHF
TRBJ2-7,TRBD2,TRBV30,few,TGTGCCTGGAGGAGGCGGGAGGGATTGGGGGAGCAGTACTTC,CAWRRREGLGEQYF